A selection of T cell receptor beta chains follows, all from one sample in a study of T cell responses to AZD1222 COVID-19 vaccine. Some clones are missing from TCRdb's copy, which holds only in-frame ones; the method was immunoSEQ multiplex PCR. The table shows 130,000 or so clones, with 85% to 90% occurring only once. Sequenced material: peripheral blood, taken on day 0 of AZD1222 vaccination. The receptors here all came from an adult in good health. Both conserved end residues are part of each CDR3.

J: TRBJ2-7; V: TRBV5-5; CDR3: CASRGGGTAPYEQYF
J: TRBJ1-1; V: TRBV27; CDR3: CASSSGEFTEAFF
J: TRBJ2-7; V: TRBV28; CDR3: CASRSGQGSYEQYF
J: TRBJ1-5; V: TRBV29-1; CDR3: CSVEDTNSGGGPQHF
J: TRBJ2-1; V: TRBV5-1; CDR3: CASSQTSGAVGFF
J: TRBJ2-7; V: TRBV6-1; CDR3: CASSEFGGSYEQYF
J: TRBJ2-7; V: TRBV11-2; CDR3: CASSLRDSYEQYF
J: TRBJ2-1; V: TRBV9; CDR3: CASSVGGLAGGTYNEQFF
J: TRBJ1-4; V: TRBV5-1; CDR3: CASSPGQLNEKLFF
J: TRBJ2-7; V: TRBV3-1/TRBV3-2; CDR3: CASSQAGATYEQYF
J: TRBJ2-7; V: TRBV6-5; CDR3: CASSYRAGAYEQYF
J: TRBJ2-4; V: TRBV15; CDR3: CATSRVGSGRPFLAKNIQYF
J: TRBJ1-3; V: TRBV11-2; CDR3: CASSLAGGHVSGNTIYF
J: TRBJ1-1; V: TRBV4-1; CDR3: CASSQEGGNTEAFF
J: TRBJ1-1; V: TRBV30; CDR3: CAWSGQEWTEAFF
J: TRBJ2-1; V: TRBV7-2; CDR3: CASSMSGRAHNEQFF
J: TRBJ2-3; V: TRBV5-1; CDR3: CASSFGGTDTQYF
J: TRBJ2-2; V: TRBV7-9; CDR3: CASSPTSHGELFF
J: TRBJ1-5; V: TRBV2; CDR3: CASSSTGGGPQHF
J: TRBJ2-1; V: TRBV2; CDR3: CASSEGGNVEQFF
J: TRBJ1-1; V: TRBV2; CDR3: CASSDQGARRSTEAFF
J: TRBJ2-2; V: TRBV27; CDR3: CASSFHLNTGELFF